A single sample gave rise to the 24 T cell receptor beta chains below, sequenced in a study of graft-versus-host responses after intestinal transplantation (dated by TCRdb to the early 2020s). The library was prepared using the immunoSEQ multiplex PCR assay. As stored in TCRdb, this immuneACCESS dataset retains in-frame rearrangements with V and J assigned. A fraction of the clones does not appear; measured against another copy, unresolved V genes explain less than half of the discrepancy, and the remainder lacks a known reason. The sample table contains tens of thousands of clones; only one count was recorded for about 93% of them. In total, the top ten clones hold about 0.76% of the sample. Here the sequenced sample was PBMCs, taken 16 days after intestinal transplant. Receptors originate from a human patient who received an intestinal transplant, so some T cells may come from the graft donor.

The chain employs TRBV7-9 and TRBJ2-7; the D is unclear. This CDR3 spans 14 amino acids. Looked up from germline, CDR1 is SEHNR and CDR2 is FQNEAQ (reference sequence). V shed 5 bases and J shed 7 bases, with 18 bases lying between them. The CDR3 is CASSPYATSREQYF. The CDR3 DNA sequence: TGTGCCAGCAGCCCCTATGCCACCTCTCGGGAGCAGTACTTC. The whole variable domain, filled in from reference TRBV7-9 and TRBJ2-7, reads DTGVSQNPRHKITKRGQNVTFRCDPISEHNRLYWYRQTLGQGPEFLTYFQNEAQLEKSRLLSDRFSAERPKGSFSTLEIQRTEQGDSAMYLCASSPYATSREQYFGPGTRLTVT.

The chain links TRBV6-6 to TRBJ2-3, with 8 bases identical to TRBD1. Germline CDR1 and CDR2: MNHNY and SVGAGI (reference sequence). J gave up 2 bases and V 10 bases, and 11 bases lay outside the gene matches. CDR3 size: 15 residues. CDR3 nucleotides: TGTGCCACCTATTCCCGGGACAGGCCCACAGATACGCAGTATTTT. Its translation is CATYSRDRPTDTQYF.

The chain has TRBV28 and TRBJ1-3; the match to TRBD1 covers 9 bases. Germline V gene data show CDR1 as MDHEN and CDR2 as SYDVKM. This CDR3 has 14 amino acids. Losses at the gene ends were 5 bases for V and 4 bases for J; bases not matched to a gene: 3. The CDR3 protein is CASSGTGLGNTIYF. CDR3 DNA: TGTGCCAGCAGTGGGACAGGGCTAGGAAACACCATATATTTT.

The rearrangement uses TRBV9 and TRBJ1-2, with 9 bases that match TRBD1. Trimming cost V 1 base and J 5 bases; bases outside gene matches: 12. CDR3 length: 17 residues. The germline V gene encodes CDR1 SGDLS and CDR2 YYNGEE. The CDR3 DNA sequence: TGTGCCAGCAGCGTATTTGCTCGGGACAGGGTCCTTTATGGCTACACCTTC. Its translation is CASSVFARDRVLYGYTF.

The rearrangement joins TRBV28 to TRBJ2-7; TRBD2 might be the D (5 bases). The CDR3 length is 13 residues. With 4 bases removed from V and 0 bases from J, the gap between germline ends came to 7 bases. Germline-derived CDR1 and CDR2 are MDHEN and SYDVKM. The CDR3 here is CASSSRVSYEQYF. CDR3 sequence (DNA): TGTGCCAGCAGTTCGCGGGTCTCCTACGAGCAGTACTTC.

The chain is built from TRBV11-2 and TRBJ1-1; D remains unclear. The CDR3 length is 15 residues. Germline V gene data show CDR1 as SGHAT and CDR2 as FQNNGV. Trimming removed 2 bases at V and 4 bases at J, with 14 bases between. The CDR3 region has the DNA TGTGCCAGCAGCTTATATGGGGAAGGGTTCACTGAAGCTTTCTTT. Encoded protein: CASSLYGEGFTEAFF.

The rearrangement uses TRBV4-1 and TRBJ2-1, with 7 positions matching TRBD2. The CDR3 is 15 amino acids. Per germline, CDR1 MGHRA and CDR2 YSYEKL. Trimming took 4 bases from V and 2 from J; bases not matched to a gene: 5. The CDR3 DNA is TGCGCCAGCAGCCCATCTAGCGGACCCTACAATGAGCAGTTCTTC. Translated: CASSPSSGPYNEQFF.

The chain has TRBV5-6 and TRBJ2-2; D not resolved. This CDR3 is built from 15 residues. Trimming removed 0 bases from V and 2 bases from J, with 8 bases in between. Germline CDR1 reads SGHDT; CDR2 reads YYEEEE. The CDR3 sequence: CASSLGRFNTGELFF. The CDR3 nucleotides are TGTGCCAGCAGCTTGGGAAGGTTTAACACCGGGGAGCTGTTTTTT.

The V and J genes are TRBV30 and TRBJ2-7; D unresolved. CDR3 length: 13 residues. V lost 0 bases and J 4 bases, leaving 10 bases between the germline ends. Per the germline V gene, CDR1 is GTSNPN and CDR2 is SVGIG (reference sequence). The CDR3 spells CAWSVDLGYEQYF. The CDR3 coding sequence is TGTGCCTGGAGTGTTGACCTTGGGTACGAGCAGTACTTC. The variable domain in full, completed from reference TRBV30 and TRBJ2-7, reads SQTIHQWPATLVQPVGSPLSLECTVEGTSNPNLYWYRQAAGRGLQLLFYSVGIGQISSEVPQNLSASRPQDRQFILSSKKLLLSDSGFYLCAWSVDLGYEQYFGPGTRLTVT.

The chain employs TRBV27 and TRBJ1-1; no definite D call. The CDR3 totals 13 residues. With 0 bases removed from V and 1 base from J, the gap between germline ends came to 3 bases. The germline CDR1 and CDR2 sequences are MNHEY and SMNVEV (reference sequence). As DNA, the CDR3 is TGTGCCAGCAGTTTATCCCCGAACACTGAAGCTTTCTTT. It codes for CASSLSPNTEAFF.

V is TRBV6-5 and J is TRBJ2-7, with 7 positions matching TRBD1. Germline CDR1 MNHEY, CDR2 SVGAGI. The CDR3 consists of 12 residues. The V and J ends lost 5 bases and 3 bases, in that order; junction bases with no gene match: 1. The CDR3 bases are TGTGCCAGCAGTGCAGGGGGCTACGAGCAGTACTTC. Its protein product is CASSAGGYEQYF.

The genes are TRBV28 and TRBJ2-7; no firm D call. With 5 bases removed from V and 3 bases from J, the gap between germline ends came to 11 bases. This CDR3 has 13 residues. Germline lookup yields CDR1 MDHEN and CDR2 SYDVKM. The CDR3 loop reads CASSEIMVYEQYF. The CDR3 DNA reads TGTGCCAGCAGTGAAATCATGGTCTACGAGCAGTACTTC.

The J gene is TRBJ1-4, the V gene TRBV4-2; tentatively, D is TRBD1 (5 bases). V gave up 0 bases and J gave up 0 bases, with 14 bases separating them. Germline V gene sequence: CDR1 LGHNA, CDR2 YNFKEQ. The CDR3 loop spans 18 amino acids. CDR3 DNA sequence: TGTGCCAGCAGCCAAGATAAGGGACGGAAAGCAACTAATGAAAAACTGTTTTTT. Translated, it gives CASSQDKGRKATNEKLFF.

The sample holds one count of this clone. The CDR3 DNA follows: TGTGCCAGCAGTGACCCAGGGGGAACGGCCGGGGAGCTGTTTTTT. Residues: CASSDPGGTAGELFF. This sequence joins TRBV25-1 and TRBJ2-2; TRBD1 matches at 7 bases. This CDR3 is built from 15 residues. Per germline, CDR1 MGHDK and CDR2 SYGVNS. V gave up 3 bases and J gave up 6 bases; unmatched junction bases: 7. Full variable domain (outside the CDR3, taken from reference TRBV25-1 and TRBJ2-2): EADIYQTPRYLVIGTGKKITLECSQTMGHDKMYWYQQDPGMELHLIHYSYGVNSTEKGDLSSESTVSRIRTEHFPLTLESARPSHTSQYLCASSDPGGTAGELFFGEGSRLTVL.

The gene calls are TRBV29-1 and TRBJ2-3; D unclear. This CDR3 is built from 13 residues. CDR1 and CDR2 (germline): SQVTM, ANQGSEA. V dropped 1 base and J dropped 2 bases, with 7 bases sitting between them. The CDR3: CSVEGTYTDTQYF. As DNA, the CDR3 is TGCAGCGTTGAAGGGACCTACACAGATACGCAGTATTTT.

This chain connects TRBV5-6 to TRBJ1-5, with D uncertain. Trimming removed 5 bases from V and 2 bases from J, with 20 bases in between. Germline CDR1 SGHDT, CDR2 YYEEEE. This CDR3 has 17 residues. CDR3 bases: TGTGCCAGCAGTCGAGGAGTAGTTCCTCCGGGCAATCAGCCCCAGCATTTT. This translates into CASSRGVVPPGNQPQHF.

V usage is TRBV12-5 and J usage is TRBJ2-5, with TRBD1 matching 11 bases. Germline assignment: CDR1 LGHNT and CDR2 FRNRAP. CDR3 length: 16 amino acids. V lost 7 bases to trimming and J lost 1 base; unmatched junction nucleotides: 8. DNA of the CDR3: TGTGCTAGTGCCAAGGGACAGGGGGGGGCCCAAGAGACCCAGTACTTC. It codes for CASAKGQGGAQETQYF.

The chain uses TRBV27 and TRBJ1-3, with D possibly matching TRBD1 (6 bases). CDR1 and CDR2 from the germline V gene are MNHEY and SMNVEV (reference sequence). The CDR3 runs to 13 residues. Trimming removed 8 bases from V and 3 bases from J, with 11 bases in between. The CDR3 protein is CASLTGSGNTIYF. The CDR3 nucleotides read TGTGCCAGCCTTACAGGGAGTGGAAACACCATATATTTT.

This sequence joins TRBV19 and TRBJ1-4; D is uncertain. The V gene's germline CDR1 is LNHDA and CDR2 SQIVND (reference sequence). This CDR3 has 15 residues. Between the trimmed V and J ends, which lost 5 bases and 5 bases, there was a span of 15 bases. CDR3 loop: CASSSRPGRNEKLFF. The CDR3 DNA follows: TGTGCCAGTAGTTCCCGGCCCGGAAGAAATGAAAAACTGTTTTTT.

The chain carries TRBV9 and TRBJ2-1; D might be TRBD1 (6 bases). CDR1 and CDR2 (germline): SGDLS, YYNGEE. V lost 3 bases and J lost 5, with 18 bases in between. This CDR3 has 16 residues. The CDR3 protein is CASSGVGARLDNEQFF. The CDR3 bases are TGTGCCAGCAGCGGGGTGGGGGCTAGATTGGACAATGAGCAGTTCTTC.

The rearrangement joins TRBV10-3 to TRBJ2-1; D uncertain. Germline V lookup: CDR1 ENHRY, CDR2 SYGVKD. Trimming took 0 bases from V and 9 from J, leaving 12 bases between them. The CDR3 extends over 14 amino acids. DNA for the CDR3: TGTGCCATCAGTGAGTCGATGATGGGTCCTGAGCAGTTCTTC. Translated, it gives CAISESMMGPEQFF.

The V call is TRBV7-9, the J call TRBJ2-3, with 8 bases that match TRBD2. The junction had 9 bases not matched to a gene; V was cut back by 6 bases and J by 1 base. CDR1 SEHNR and CDR2 FQNEAQ come from the germline V gene (reference sequence). This CDR3 is 16 amino acids long. CDR3 in amino acids: CASRARPAGGTDTQYF. CDR3 in DNA: TGTGCCAGCAGGGCCCGCCCAGCGGGGGGCACAGATACGCAGTATTTT.

The rearrangement joins TRBV9 to TRBJ1-2, with a possible D match to TRBD1 (5 bases). Germline V lookup: CDR1 SGDLS, CDR2 YYNGEE. Trimming pared 6 bases from V and 0 bases from J, leaving 9 bases between. CDR3 length: 13 amino acids. This CDR3 is CASTGTANYGYTF. DNA of the CDR3: TGTGCCAGCACCGGGACGGCTAACTATGGCTACACCTTC. The full variable domain, its missing parts supplied by reference TRBV9 and TRBJ1-2, is DSGVTQTPKHLITATGQRVTLRCSPRSGDLSVYWYQQSLDQGLQFLIQYYNGEERAKGNILERFSAQQFPDLHSELNLSSLELGDSALYFCASTGTANYGYTFGSGTRLTVV.

The chain recombines TRBV7-2 with TRBJ2-1; 12 positions match TRBD1. V trimming: 8 bases; J trimming: 6 bases; junction bases outside the gene matches: 5. CDR3 size: 14 residues. CDR1 SGHTA and CDR2 FQGNSA come from the germline V gene. CDR3 region: CASGPGQGANEQFF. In DNA, the CDR3 is TGTGCCAGCGGCCCGGGACAGGGGGCCAATGAGCAGTTCTTC. The entire variable domain, with the rest obtained from reference TRBV7-2 and TRBJ2-1, is as follows: GAGVSQSPSNKVTEKGKDVELRCDPISGHTALYWYRQSLGQGLEFLIYFQGNSAPDKSGLPSDRFSAERTGGSVSTLTIQRTQQEDSAVYLCASGPGQGANEQFFGPGTRLTVL.